Shown below are 11 T cell receptor beta chains from a single sample sequenced in a study of shared clonotypes between healthy human individuals. Assay used: immunoSEQ multiplex PCR; TCRdb lists only in-frame clones, some missing. The data contain more than 1.2 million clones, 98% of them singletons. The sequenced sample consisted of naive CD4+ T cells sorted from blood. As for subset: CD45RA+ positively selected. These receptors were obtained from a man aged 25-45 years in good health.

Concerning this clone: One end of the junction varies from germline; a read error may be responsible. The gene calls are TRBV7-7 and TRBJ2-7, with 9 bases lining up with TRBD1. In germline, CDR1 is SSHAT, CDR2 FNYEAQ (reference sequence). This CDR3 is built from 14 residues. This CDR3 is CASSLLPGQGEQYF. The CDR3 DNA reads as TGTGCTAGCAGCTTATTGCCGGGACAGGGCGAGCAGTACTTC. Full variable domain (rest looked up from reference TRBV7-7 and TRBJ2-7): GAGVSQSPRYKVTKRGQDVTLRCDPISSHATLYWYQQALGQGPEFLTYFNYEAQPDKSGLPSDRFSAERPEGSISTLTIQRTEQRDSAMYRCASSLLPGQGEQYFGPGTRLTVT.

This chain uses TRBV27 with TRBJ2-1, with 15 bases identical to TRBD2. Germline CDR1 is MNHEY and CDR2 is SMNVEV (reference sequence). V lost 4 bases and J lost 1; bases outside the gene matches: 5. CDR3 length equals 18 residues. The CDR3 bases are TGTGCCAGCAGTTCTGGACTAGCGGGAGGGCCATCCTACAATGAGCAGTTCTTC. It specifies CASSSGLAGGPSYNEQFF.

The chain combines TRBV7-6 with TRBJ2-1; D tentatively fits TRBD1 or TRBD2 (5 bases each). This CDR3 contains 16 residues. V dropped 1 base and J dropped 0 bases, with 10 bases sitting between them. Germline CDR1 reads SGHVS; CDR2 reads FNYEAQ. CDR3 in amino acids: CASSLVSGSSYNEQFF. DNA of the CDR3: TGTGCCAGCAGCTTAGTTTCAGGGAGCTCCTACAATGAGCAGTTCTTC. Full variable domain (remainder filled in from reference TRBV7-6 and TRBJ2-1): GAGVSQSPRYKVTKRGQDVALRCDPISGHVSLYWYRQALGQGPEFLTYFNYEAQQDKSGLPNDRFSAERPEGSISTLTIQRTEQRDSAMYRCASSLVSGSSYNEQFFGPGTRLTVL.

The chain is built from TRBV5-1 and TRBJ2-3, with D perhaps given as TRBD1 or TRBD2 (5 bases each). CDR3 size: 15 residues. The V and J ends lost 0 bases and 8 bases respectively, with 16 bases between them. The V gene's germline CDR1 is SGHRS and CDR2 YFSETQ. The CDR3 DNA reads as TGCGCCAGCAGCTTGGAGCTTGGGGACGCTGGTACGCAGTATTTT. Translated, it gives CASSLELGDAGTQYF.

In DNA, the CDR3 is TGTGCCAGCAGCCGTGCCGAGAGCTACGAGCAGTACTTC. It codes for CASSRAESYEQYF. The chain carries TRBV7-8 and TRBJ2-7; D ambiguous. Germline V CDR1 and CDR2: SGHVS, FQNEAQ. This CDR3 has 13 residues. Deletions cut 5 bases from V and 3 bases from J, with 11 bases between.

The rearrangement links TRBV10-1 to TRBJ2-7; D gene unclear. The V gene's germline CDR1 is WNHNN and CDR2 SYGVQD (reference sequence). The CDR3 length is 15 residues. Between the trimmed V and J ends, which lost 0 bases and 1 base, there was a span of 10 bases. CDR3 nucleotide sequence: TGCGCCAGCAGTGAGTCTGGCAGCCTTTCCTACGAGCAGTACTTC. Protein product: CASSESGSLSYEQYF.

This CDR3 reads CASSAYPRVHTEAFF. Here the CDR3 DNA reads TGTGCCAGCAGCGCCTATCCCAGGGTTCACACTGAAGCTTTCTTT. J is TRBJ1-1 and V is TRBV21-1; the table's D call, TRBD1, has no DNA check behind it. TRBV21-1 is labeled a pseudogene. The length of the CDR3 is 15 residues.

A single count supports this clone. The chain combines TRBV6-1 with TRBJ1-2, with D possibly being TRBD1 (6 bases). V lost 5 bases, J lost 4 bases, and 11 bases lay in between. This CDR3 has 13 amino acids. Germline loops: CDR1 MNHNS, CDR2 SASEGT. The CDR3 sequence: CASSRGGTYGYTF. Written as DNA, the CDR3 is TGTGCCAGCAGTCGAGGGGGGACCTATGGCTACACCTTC.

CDR3 nucleotides: TGTGCCAGCTGCGACTTTGCGGATACGCAGTATTTT. This gives the protein CASCDFADTQYF. The gene calls are TRBV25-1 and TRBJ2-3; D call uncertain. Germline CDR1 reads MGHDK; CDR2 reads SYGVNS. The CDR3 loop spans 12 amino acids. Trimming pared 8 bases from V and 6 bases from J, leaving 12 bases between. Combining the CDR3 with reference TRBV25-1 and TRBJ2-3 gives the whole variable domain EADIYQTPRYLVIGTGKKITLECSQTMGHDKMYWYQQDPGMELHLIHYSYGVNSTEKGDLSSESTVSRIRTEHFPLTLESARPSHTSQYLCASCDFADTQYFGPGTRLTVL.

The rearrangement joins TRBV29-1 to TRBJ1-5; possibly TRBD1 for D (6 bases). Between the trimmed V and J ends, which lost 5 bases and 3 bases, there was a span of 14 bases. Germline-derived CDR1 and CDR2 are SQVTM and ANQGSEA. The CDR3 totals 14 residues. CDR3 coding DNA: TGCAGCGTTCTTACAGGGAGCAACAATCAGCCCCAGCATTTT. It specifies CSVLTGSNNQPQHF. Combining the CDR3 with reference TRBV29-1 and TRBJ1-5 gives the whole variable domain SAVISQKPSRDICQRGTSLTIQCQVDSQVTMMFWYRQQPGQSLTLIATANQGSEATYESGFVIDKFPISRPNLTFSTLTVSNMSPEDSSIYLCSVLTGSNNQPQHFGDGTRLSIL.

The genes are TRBV28 and TRBJ2-3; 14 nucleotides match TRBD2. The germline CDR1 and CDR2 sequences are MDHEN and SYDVKM. This CDR3 is 18 amino acids long. J lost 2 bases, V lost 3 bases, and 7 bases had no gene match. The CDR3 is CASSFQGLAGVFTDTQYF. DNA of the CDR3: TGTGCCAGCAGTTTTCAGGGACTAGCGGGAGTGTTCACAGATACGCAGTATTTT.